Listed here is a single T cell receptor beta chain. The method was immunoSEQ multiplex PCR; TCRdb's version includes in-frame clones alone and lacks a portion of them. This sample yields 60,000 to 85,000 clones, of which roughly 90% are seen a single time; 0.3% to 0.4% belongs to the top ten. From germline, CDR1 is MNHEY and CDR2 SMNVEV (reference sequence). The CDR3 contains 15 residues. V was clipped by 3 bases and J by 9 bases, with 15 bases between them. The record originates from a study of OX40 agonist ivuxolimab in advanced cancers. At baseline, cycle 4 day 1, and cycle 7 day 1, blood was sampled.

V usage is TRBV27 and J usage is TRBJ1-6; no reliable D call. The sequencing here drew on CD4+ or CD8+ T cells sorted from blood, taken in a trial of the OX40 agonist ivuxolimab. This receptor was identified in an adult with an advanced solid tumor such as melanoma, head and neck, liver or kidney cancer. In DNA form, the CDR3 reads TGTGCCAGCAGTTTGGGCAGCGGAGGGTCTTCACCCCTCCACTTT. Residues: CASSLGSGGSSPLHF.